This paragraph reports one TCR beta chain. The CDR3 sequence is 14 residues long. The ends were cut back, 8 bases at V and 4 bases at J, with 17 bases in the middle. CDR1 MNHNY and CDR2 SVGAGI come from the germline V gene (reference sequence). Repertoires were generated with immunoSEQ multiplex PCR, while TCRdb's copy carries only in-frame clones and drops some. The sample yields around 450,000 clones, around 91% seen once. The treatment was: about 20 received Ad26.COV2.S at low or high dose, single or two shots; about 5 received placebo; per-sample allocation not given. The samples date from day 63 after the first vaccine or placebo injection. SARS-CoV-2 spike from the Wuhan strain was encoded by the vaccine, an Ad26 vector. This sample was taken from a study of Ad26.COV2.S vaccination and SARS-CoV-2 variants. Study summary: The study gave Ad26.COV2.S intramuscularly, once or twice 56 days apart.

The source material was peripheral blood, sampled in a trial of Ad26.COV2.S vaccine versus placebo. This TCR was recovered from a person aged 18 to 65 who received the Ad26.COV2.S COVID-19 vaccine or a placebo. The chain recombines TRBV6-6 with TRBJ2-5; no clear D. In nucleotides, the CDR3 is TGTGCCAGCCGTAGTGACATGCGGACAGAGACCCAGTACTTC. Encoded protein: CASRSDMRTETQYF.